This TCR beta chain originates from a study of cytomegalovirus exposure and HLA in healthy donors. The CDR3 extends over 13 amino acids. With 4 bases removed from V and 4 bases from J, the gap between germline ends came to 11 bases. The germline gives CDR1 SGHRS, CDR2 YFSETQ. PCR involved 60 Vbeta and 13 Jbeta primers. Method: immunoSEQ multiplex PCR; TCRdb's copy keeps in-frame clones and lacks some. The table lists fewer than 80,000 clones, 74% of them singletons. The origin of this receptor is a woman aged 60-70 years in good health and CMV-seropositive. The rearrangement joins TRBV5-1 to TRBJ1-2; D may be TRBD1 (6 bases). Sequenced: PBMCs. The CDR3: CASSRDKSYGYTF. The CDR3 DNA reads as TGCGCCAGCAGCAGGGACAAGAGCTATGGCTACACCTTC. Complete variable domain (other parts from reference TRBV5-1 and TRBJ1-2): KAGVTQTPRYLIKTRGQQVTLSCSPISGHRSVSWYQQTPGQGLQFLFEYFSETQRNKGNFPGRFSGRQFSNSRSEMNVSTLELGDSALYLCASSRDKSYGYTFGSGTRLTVV.